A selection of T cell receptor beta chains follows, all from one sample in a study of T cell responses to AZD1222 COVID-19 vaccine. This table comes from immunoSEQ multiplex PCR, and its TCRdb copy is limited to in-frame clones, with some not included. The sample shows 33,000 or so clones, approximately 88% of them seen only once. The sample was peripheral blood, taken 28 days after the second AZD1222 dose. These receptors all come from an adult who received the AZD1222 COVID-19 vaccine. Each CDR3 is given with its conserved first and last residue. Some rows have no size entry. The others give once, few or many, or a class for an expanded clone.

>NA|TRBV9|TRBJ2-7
CASSVGSSGAYEQYF
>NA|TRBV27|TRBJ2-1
CASSLIRGSLYNEQFF
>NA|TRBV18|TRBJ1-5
CASSPGTGPPYSNQPQHF
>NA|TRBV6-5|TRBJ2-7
CASSITGTGMKYF
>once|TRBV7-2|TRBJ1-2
CASSTGQGHYGYTF
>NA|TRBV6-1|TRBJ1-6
CASSEMDRFNSPLHF
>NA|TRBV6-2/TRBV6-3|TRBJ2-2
CASSPPGAYTGELFF
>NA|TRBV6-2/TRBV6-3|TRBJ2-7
CASSRDRDYEQYF
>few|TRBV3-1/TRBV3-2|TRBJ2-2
CASSQGLAPAGLFF
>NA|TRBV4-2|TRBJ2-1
CASSPWAGTSGGGNEQFF
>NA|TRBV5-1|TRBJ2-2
CASSLDRVGTGELFF
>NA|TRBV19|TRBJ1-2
CASSILTGFYGYTF
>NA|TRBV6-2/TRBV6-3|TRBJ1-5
CASSYRSYGQPQHF
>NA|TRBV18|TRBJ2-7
CASSPVRRRYEQYF
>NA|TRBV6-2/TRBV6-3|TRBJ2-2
CASSYSGTGGGDTGELFF
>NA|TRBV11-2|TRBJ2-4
CASSLDSTGVNIQYF
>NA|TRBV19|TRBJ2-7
CASSIRWGQGLESYEQYF
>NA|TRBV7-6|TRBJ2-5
CASSLVTGETQYF
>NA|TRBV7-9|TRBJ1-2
CASSFGVGGLYGYTF
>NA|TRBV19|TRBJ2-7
CASSTDSTYEQYF
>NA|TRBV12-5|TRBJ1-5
CASGLVLWGTGEDLSNQPQHF
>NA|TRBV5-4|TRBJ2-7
CASSLRGGLYEQYF
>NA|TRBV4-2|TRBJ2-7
CASSFDYEQYF
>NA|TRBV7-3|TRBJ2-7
CASTRPRHYEQYF
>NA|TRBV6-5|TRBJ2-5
CASSSGNSGTQYF